The clone carrying this T cell receptor (beta chain) has a handful of counts. The sample is drawn from a study of blood T cell repertoires in COVID-19. V was trimmed by 5 bases and J by 7 bases, leaving 18 bases between them. The CDR3 has 14 amino acids. The germline V gene has CDR1 SGHVS and CDR2 FQNEAQ. Repertoires were generated with immunoSEQ multiplex PCR, while TCRdb's copy carries only in-frame clones and drops some. The sample lists about 74,000 clones, 80% to 85% occurring once. The sample was peripheral blood. The chain has TRBV7-8 and TRBJ2-7; D remains unclear. The TCR comes from a man in his forties or fifties with active COVID-19. CDR3 protein: CASSHLRLGREQYF. In DNA form, the CDR3 reads TGTGCCAGCAGCCATCTAAGACTGGGTAGGGAGCAGTACTTC.